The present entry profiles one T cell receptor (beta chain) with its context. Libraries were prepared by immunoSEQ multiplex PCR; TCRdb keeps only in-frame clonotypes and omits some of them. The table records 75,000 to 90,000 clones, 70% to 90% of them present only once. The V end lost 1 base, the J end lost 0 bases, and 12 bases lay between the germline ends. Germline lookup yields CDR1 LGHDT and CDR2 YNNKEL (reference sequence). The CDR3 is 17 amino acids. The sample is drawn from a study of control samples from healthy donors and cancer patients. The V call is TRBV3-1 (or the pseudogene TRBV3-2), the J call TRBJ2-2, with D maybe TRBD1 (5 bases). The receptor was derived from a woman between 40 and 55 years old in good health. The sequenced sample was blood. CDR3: CASSQVLGQPNTGELFF. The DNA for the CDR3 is TGTGCCAGCAGCCAAGTTTTAGGACAACCGAACACCGGGGAGCTGTTTTTT.